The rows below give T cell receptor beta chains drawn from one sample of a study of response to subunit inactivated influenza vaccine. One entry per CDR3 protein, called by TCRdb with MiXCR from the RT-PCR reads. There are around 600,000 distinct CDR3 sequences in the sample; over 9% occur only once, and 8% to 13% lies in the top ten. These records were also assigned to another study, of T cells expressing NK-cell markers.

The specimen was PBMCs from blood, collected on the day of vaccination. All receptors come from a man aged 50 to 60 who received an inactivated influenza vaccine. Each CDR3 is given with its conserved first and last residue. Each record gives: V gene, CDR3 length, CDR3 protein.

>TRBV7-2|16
CASSFGGLAGYNEQFF
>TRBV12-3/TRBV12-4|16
CASTPLAGGTYNEQFF
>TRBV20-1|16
CSARDPAGSSSYEQYF
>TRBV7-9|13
CASSHSVTYEQYF
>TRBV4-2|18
CASSLRLAGDPNTGELFF
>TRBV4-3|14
CASSQAHSSYEQYF
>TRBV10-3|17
CAISGGTGGYNTGELFF
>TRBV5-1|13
CASSLTHLDEAFF
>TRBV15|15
CATSGAGTGHYEQYF
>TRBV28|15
CASRVPGQGSFEQYF
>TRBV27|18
CASSYLAPGQGLNEKLFF
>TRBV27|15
CASKREQGVYNEQFF
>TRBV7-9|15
CASTQAGGGTDTQYF
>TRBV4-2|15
CASSQDARADTEAFF
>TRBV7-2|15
CASSLGSSGAETQYF
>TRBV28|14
CASSLFQGLGGAFF
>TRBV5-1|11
CASSANTEAFF
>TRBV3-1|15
CASSQWNGQDYGYTF
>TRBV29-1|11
CSDGSRGGYTF
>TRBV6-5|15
CASSYGTGAYNEQFF
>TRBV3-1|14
CASSQPGGGQPQHF
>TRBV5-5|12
CASSLVDRGAFF
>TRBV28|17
CASMFTIGDSPGNTIYF
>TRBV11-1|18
CASSGGRMRDRSSYEQYF
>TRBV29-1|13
CSARKTATDTQYF
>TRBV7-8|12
CASSSSFDEQYF
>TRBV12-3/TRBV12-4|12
CASSLAPHGYTF
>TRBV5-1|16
CASSSMDGSRGYGYTF
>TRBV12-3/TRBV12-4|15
CASSLSLKSNQPQHF
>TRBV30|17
CACRQGRMHSGANVLTF
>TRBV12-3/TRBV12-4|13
CASSFGGPNEQFF
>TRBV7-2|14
CASSLDRGGNTIYF
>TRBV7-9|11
CASSLGTQHLF
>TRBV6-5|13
CASSYSNLVGYTF
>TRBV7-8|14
CASSSDRSNTEAFF
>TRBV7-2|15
CASSSMTGLNQPQHF
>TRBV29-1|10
CRVVSYEQYF
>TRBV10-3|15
CAISELLAGANEQFF
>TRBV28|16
CASSSPTGGINYEQYF
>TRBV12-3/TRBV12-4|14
CASSYGTTKNIQYF
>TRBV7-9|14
CASSLTTGDYEQYF
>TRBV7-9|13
CASSPPRVTEAFF
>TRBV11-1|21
CASSYSTGTGGPGGRPGELFF
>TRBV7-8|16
CASSGGLAGGPETQYF
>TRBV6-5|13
CASSFGRNYGYTF
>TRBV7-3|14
CASSSLQGPDTQYF
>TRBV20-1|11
CSGHRVSEQYF
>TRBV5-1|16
CASSLGPGQGGEKLFF
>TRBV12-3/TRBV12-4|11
CASIGVNEQFF
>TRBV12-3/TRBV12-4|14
CASSRSGRYNEQFF
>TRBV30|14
CAWNDYDRAHEQYF
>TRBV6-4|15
CASRPTWTGPGTQYF
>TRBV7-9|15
CASSTGTDPNYGYTF
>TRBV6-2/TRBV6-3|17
CASSPLAGTTPNQPQHF
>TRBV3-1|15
CASSQDASGIYEQYF
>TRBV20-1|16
CSARAGLAGKGNEQFF
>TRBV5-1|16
CASSFGPAGGGNEQFF